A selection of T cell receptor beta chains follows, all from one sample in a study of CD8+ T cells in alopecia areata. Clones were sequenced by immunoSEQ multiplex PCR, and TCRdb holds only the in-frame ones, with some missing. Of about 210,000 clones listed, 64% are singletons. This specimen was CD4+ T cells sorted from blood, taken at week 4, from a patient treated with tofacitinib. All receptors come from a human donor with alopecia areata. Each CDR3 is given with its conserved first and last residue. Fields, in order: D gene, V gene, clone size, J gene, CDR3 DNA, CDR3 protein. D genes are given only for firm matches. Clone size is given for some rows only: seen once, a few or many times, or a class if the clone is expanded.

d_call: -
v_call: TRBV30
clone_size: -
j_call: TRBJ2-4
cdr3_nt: TGTGCCTGGAGTGTAAGGTCCGGATCCCACCGGGCCAAAAACATTCAGTACTTC
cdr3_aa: CAWSVRSGSHRAKNIQYF

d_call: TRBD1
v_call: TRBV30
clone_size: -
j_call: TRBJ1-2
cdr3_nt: TGTGCCCTACACGCAACCGGGACAGAGCGTCCTCATGGCTACACCTTC
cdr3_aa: CALHATGTERPHGYTF

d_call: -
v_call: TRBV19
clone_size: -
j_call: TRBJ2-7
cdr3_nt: TGTGCCACCCGTCGGGGGTACGAGCAGTACTTC
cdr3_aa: CATRRGYEQYF

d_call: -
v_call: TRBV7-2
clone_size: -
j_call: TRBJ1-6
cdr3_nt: TGTGCCAGCAGCTTTTTTAGCGGGGGGAATTCACCCCTCCACTTT
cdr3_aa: CASSFFSGGNSPLHF

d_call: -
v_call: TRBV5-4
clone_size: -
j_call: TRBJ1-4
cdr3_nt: TGTGCCAGCAGCTTTCGTGGGGAGAGAGGTGAAAAACTGTTTTTT
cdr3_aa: CASSFRGERGEKLFF

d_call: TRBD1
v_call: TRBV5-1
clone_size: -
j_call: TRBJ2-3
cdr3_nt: TGCGCCAGCAGCTCCGCGGGACAGGGCTTAGATACGCAGTATTTT
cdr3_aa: CASSSAGQGLDTQYF

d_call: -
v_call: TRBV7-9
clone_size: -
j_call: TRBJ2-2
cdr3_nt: TGTGCCAGCAGCAGCGGACTTGTCGGGGAGCTGTTTTTT
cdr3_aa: CASSSGLVGELFF

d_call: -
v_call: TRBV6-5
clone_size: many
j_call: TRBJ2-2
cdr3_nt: TGTGCCAGCAGTTACGGGCAGTTTGACACCGGGGAGCTGTTTTTT
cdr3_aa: CASSYGQFDTGELFF

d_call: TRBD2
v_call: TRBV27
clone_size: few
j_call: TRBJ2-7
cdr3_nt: TGTGCCACCCCGGGACTAGCGGGCTCCTACGAGCAGTACTTC
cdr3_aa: CATPGLAGSYEQYF

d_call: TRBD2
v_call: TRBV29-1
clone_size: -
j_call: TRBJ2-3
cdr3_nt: TGCAGCGTCCGACCGGGACTAAGCACAGATACGCAGTATTTT
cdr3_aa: CSVRPGLSTDTQYF

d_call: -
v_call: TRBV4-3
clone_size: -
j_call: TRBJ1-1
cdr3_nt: TGCGCCAGCAGCCAGGCCACAGGGTACGCCACTGAAGCTTTCTTT
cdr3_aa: CASSQATGYATEAFF

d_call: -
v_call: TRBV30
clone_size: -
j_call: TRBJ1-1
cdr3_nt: TGTGCCTGGAGTTCACTCGGGTTTGAAGCTTTCTTT
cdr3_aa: CAWSSLGFEAFF

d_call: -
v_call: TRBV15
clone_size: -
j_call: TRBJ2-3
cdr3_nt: TGTGCCACCAGCAGAGATGCTCACACAGATACGCAGTATTTT
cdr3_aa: CATSRDAHTDTQYF

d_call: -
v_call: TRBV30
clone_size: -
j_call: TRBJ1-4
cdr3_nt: TGTGCCTGGGCGGGGGTAGGTGAAAAACTGTTTTTT
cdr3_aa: CAWAGVGEKLFF

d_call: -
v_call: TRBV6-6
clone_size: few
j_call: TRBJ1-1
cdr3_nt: TGTGCCAGCAGTTCCCGCGAAAAACCCCGCACTGAAGCTTTCTTT
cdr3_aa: CASSSREKPRTEAFF

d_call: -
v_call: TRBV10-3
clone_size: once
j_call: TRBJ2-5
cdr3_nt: TGTGCCATCCGAGAAGAGCAGCCGGAGACCCAGTACTTC
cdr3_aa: CAIREEQPETQYF

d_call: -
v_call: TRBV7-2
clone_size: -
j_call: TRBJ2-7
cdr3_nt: TGTGCCAGCAGCTTAGGAGGGTCCGAGCAGTACTTC
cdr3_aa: CASSLGGSEQYF

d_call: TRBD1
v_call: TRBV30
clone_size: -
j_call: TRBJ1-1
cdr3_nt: TGTGCCTGGAGTCCAGGGGGCTACACTGAAGCTTTCTTT
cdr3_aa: CAWSPGGYTEAFF

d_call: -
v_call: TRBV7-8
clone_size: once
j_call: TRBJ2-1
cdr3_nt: TGTGCCAGCAGCTTTGGGGACCAGGTCAATGAGCAGTTCTTC
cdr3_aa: CASSFGDQVNEQFF

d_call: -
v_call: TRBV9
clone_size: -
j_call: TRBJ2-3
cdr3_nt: TGTGCCAGCAGCGCCCTCCCTGCTACGCAGTATTTT
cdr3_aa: CASSALPATQYF